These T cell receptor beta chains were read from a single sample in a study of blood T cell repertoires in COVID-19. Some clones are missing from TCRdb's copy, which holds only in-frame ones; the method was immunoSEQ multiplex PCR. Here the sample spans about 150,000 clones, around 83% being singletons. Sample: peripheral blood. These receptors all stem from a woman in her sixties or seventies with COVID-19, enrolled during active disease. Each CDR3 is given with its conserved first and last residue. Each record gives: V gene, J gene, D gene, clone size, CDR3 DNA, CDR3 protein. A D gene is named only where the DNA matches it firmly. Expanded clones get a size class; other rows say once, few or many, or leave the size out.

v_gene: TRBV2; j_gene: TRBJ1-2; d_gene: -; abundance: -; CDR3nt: TGTGCCACCTCAGAGGGGCGGGGGCACTATGGCTACACCTTC; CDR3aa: CATSEGRGHYGYTF
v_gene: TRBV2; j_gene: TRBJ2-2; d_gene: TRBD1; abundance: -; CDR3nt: TGTGCCAGCAGTGTTGACGACAGGGGGCGCGGCGGGGAGCTGTTTTTT; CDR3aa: CASSVDDRGRGGELFF
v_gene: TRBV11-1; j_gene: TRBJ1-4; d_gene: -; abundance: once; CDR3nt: TGTGCCAGCAGCTTGAATAGAGTCGGTGAAAAACTGTTTTTT; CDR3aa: CASSLNRVGEKLFF
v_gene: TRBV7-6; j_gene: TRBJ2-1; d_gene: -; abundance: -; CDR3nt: TGTGCCAGCAGCCCCCGACAGGTGACCGATGAGCAGTTCTTC; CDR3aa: CASSPRQVTDEQFF
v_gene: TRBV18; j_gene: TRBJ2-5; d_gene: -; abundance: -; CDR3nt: TGTGCCAGCTCACCTCTGAGGCAGGGTGGAGAGACCCAGTACTTC; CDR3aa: CASSPLRQGGETQYF
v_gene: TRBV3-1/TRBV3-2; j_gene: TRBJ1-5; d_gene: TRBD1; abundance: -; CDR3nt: TGTGCCAGCAGCCAGACAGGGTTCGGCAATCAGCCCCAGCATTTT; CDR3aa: CASSQTGFGNQPQHF
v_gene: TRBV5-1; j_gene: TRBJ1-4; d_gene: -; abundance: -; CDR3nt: TGCGCCAGCAGCTTCGGAAGAGGGGGTGCAACTAATGAAAAACTGTTTTTT; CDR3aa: CASSFGRGGATNEKLFF
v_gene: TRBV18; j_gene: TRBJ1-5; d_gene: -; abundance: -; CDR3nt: TGTGCCAGCTCACCACGACCAGGGGACAGCAATCAGCCCCAGCATTTT; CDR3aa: CASSPRPGDSNQPQHF
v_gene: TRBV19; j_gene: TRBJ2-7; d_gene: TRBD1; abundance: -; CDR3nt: TGTGCCAGTAGGAAGGGGACAGCGATCCACGAGCAGTACTTC; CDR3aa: CASRKGTAIHEQYF
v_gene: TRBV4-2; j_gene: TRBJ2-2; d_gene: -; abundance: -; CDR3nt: TGTGCCAGCAGCCAAGTGGCGGGATCGACCGGGGAGCTGTTTTTT; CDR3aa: CASSQVAGSTGELFF
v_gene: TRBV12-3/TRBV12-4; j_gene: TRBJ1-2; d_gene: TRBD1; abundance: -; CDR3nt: TGTGCCAGCAGTTCGACAGGGGCGGATGGCTACACCTTC; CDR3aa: CASSSTGADGYTF
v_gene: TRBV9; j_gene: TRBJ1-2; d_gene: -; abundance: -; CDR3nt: TGTGCCAGCAGCGTAGGAGGGGGGGCCGGTGGCTACACCTTC; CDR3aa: CASSVGGGAGGYTF
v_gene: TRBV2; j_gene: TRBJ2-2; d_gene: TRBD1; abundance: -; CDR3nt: TGTGCCAGCAGGCCACATACCGGGACAGGGGGCAGGACCGGGGAGCTGTTTTTT; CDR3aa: CASRPHTGTGGRTGELFF
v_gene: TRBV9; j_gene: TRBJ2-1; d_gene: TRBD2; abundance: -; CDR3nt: TGTGCCAGCAGCGTAGAACAGCGGGGGGCGGGCAATGAGCAGTTCTTC; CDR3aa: CASSVEQRGAGNEQFF
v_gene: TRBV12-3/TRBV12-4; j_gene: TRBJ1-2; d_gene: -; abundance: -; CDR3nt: TGTGCCAGCAGTCCCGGGAACTATGGCTACACCTTC; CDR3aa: CASSPGNYGYTF
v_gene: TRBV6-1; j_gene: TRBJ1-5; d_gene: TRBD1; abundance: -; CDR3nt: TGTGCCAGCAGTGAGGGGACAGGGATAAGCAATCAGCCCCAGCATTTT; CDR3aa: CASSEGTGISNQPQHF
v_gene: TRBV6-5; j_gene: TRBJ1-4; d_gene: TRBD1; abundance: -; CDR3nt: TGTGCCAGCAGTTACGTAGTAACAGGGGAGACACTGTTTTTT; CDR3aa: CASSYVVTGETLFF
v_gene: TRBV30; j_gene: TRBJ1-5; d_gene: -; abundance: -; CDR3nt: TGTGCCTGGGGACACGTTTATAGCAATCAGCCCCAGCATTTT; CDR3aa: CAWGHVYSNQPQHF
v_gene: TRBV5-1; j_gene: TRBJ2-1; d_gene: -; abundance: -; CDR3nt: TGCGCCAGCAGCTTACACCGGGACACTGAGCAGTTCTTC; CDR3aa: CASSLHRDTEQFF
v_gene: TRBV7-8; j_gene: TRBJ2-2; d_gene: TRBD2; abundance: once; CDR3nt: TGTGCCAGCAGCTTTTACGGGGGGAGCGGCACCGGGGAGCTGTTTTTT; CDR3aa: CASSFYGGSGTGELFF
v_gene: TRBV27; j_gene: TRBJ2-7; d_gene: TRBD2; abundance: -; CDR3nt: TGTGCCAGCAGTACCCGCTCCGGGGGGTCGGGTTACGAGCAGTACTTC; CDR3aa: CASSTRSGGSGYEQYF
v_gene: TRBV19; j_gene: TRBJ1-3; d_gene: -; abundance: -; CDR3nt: TGTGCCAGTGTAACAGGGCGCAACTCTGGAAACACCATATATTTT; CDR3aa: CASVTGRNSGNTIYF
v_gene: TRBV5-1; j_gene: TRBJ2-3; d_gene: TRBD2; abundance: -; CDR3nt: TGCGCCAGCAGTCCAGGCCCGGGGGGGGACCGTGGGCAGTATTTT; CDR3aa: CASSPGPGGDRGQYF
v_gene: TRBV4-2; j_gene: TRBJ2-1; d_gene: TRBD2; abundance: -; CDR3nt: TGTGCCAGCAGCCTAAAGGTGAAACTAGCGGGGTCCTACAATGAGCAGTTCTTC; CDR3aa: CASSLKVKLAGSYNEQFF
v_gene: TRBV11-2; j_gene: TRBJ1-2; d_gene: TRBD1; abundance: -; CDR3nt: TGTGCCAGCAGCTTATACAGGGGAGCCTTATCGGGGGACTATGGCTACACCTTC; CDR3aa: CASSLYRGALSGDYGYTF
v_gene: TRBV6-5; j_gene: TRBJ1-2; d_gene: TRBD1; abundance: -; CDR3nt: TGTGCCAGCAGATCACAGGGGCGAAACTATGGCTACACCTTC; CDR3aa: CASRSQGRNYGYTF
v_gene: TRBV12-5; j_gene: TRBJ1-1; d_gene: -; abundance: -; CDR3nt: TGTGCTAGTGGTTTGTGGACCTCGGGGACACCGAACACTGAAGCTTTCTTT; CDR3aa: CASGLWTSGTPNTEAFF
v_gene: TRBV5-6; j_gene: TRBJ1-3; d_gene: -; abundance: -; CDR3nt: TGTGCCAGCAGCATAAACGGCAGGGGTTCTGGAAACACCATATATTTT; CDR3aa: CASSINGRGSGNTIYF
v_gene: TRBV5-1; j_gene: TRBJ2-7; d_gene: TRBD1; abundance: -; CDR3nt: TGCGCCAGCAGCACAGGACAGGGGGCCTGGCACGAGCAGTACTTC; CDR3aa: CASSTGQGAWHEQYF
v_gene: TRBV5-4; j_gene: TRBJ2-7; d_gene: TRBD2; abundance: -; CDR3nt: TGTGCCAGCAGCTTTCGACTAGCGGGAGGGCCCTACGAGCAGTACTTC; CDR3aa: CASSFRLAGGPYEQYF
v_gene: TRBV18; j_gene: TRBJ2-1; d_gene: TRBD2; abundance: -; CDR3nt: TGTGCCAGCTCACCATCACAGGGACCTGGACTAGCGGGAGAGAATGAGCAGTTCTTC; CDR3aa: CASSPSQGPGLAGENEQFF
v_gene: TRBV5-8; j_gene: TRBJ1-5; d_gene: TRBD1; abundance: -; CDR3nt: TGTGCCAGCAGCCCTAGGACAGGGGGCGGTCAGCCCCAGCATTTT; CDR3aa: CASSPRTGGGQPQHF
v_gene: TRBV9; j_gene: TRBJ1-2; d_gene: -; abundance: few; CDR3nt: TGTGCCAGCAGCGTAGGAAGAGTTAACTATGGCTACACCTTC; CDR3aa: CASSVGRVNYGYTF
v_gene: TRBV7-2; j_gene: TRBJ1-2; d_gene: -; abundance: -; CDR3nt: TGTGCCAGCAGCGCTAGACAGAACTATGGCTACACCTTC; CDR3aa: CASSARQNYGYTF
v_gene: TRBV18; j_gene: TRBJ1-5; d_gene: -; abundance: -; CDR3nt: TGTGCCAGCTCGTTAACAGGGCATAGCAATCAGCCCCAGCATTTT; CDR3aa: CASSLTGHSNQPQHF
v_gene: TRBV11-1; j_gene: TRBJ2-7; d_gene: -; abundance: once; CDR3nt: TGTGCCAGCAGCTTAAACAGGGGGGGGAACGAGCAGTACTTC; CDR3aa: CASSLNRGGNEQYF
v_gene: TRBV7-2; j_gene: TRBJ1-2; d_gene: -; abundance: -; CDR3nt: TGTGCCAGCAGCCAAGCCAGGACAGCAAACTATGGCTACACCTTC; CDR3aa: CASSQARTANYGYTF
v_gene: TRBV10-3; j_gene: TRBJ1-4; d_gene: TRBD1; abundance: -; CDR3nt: TGTGCCAACCGGGACAGATCATATAATGAAAAACTGTTTTTT; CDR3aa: CANRDRSYNEKLFF
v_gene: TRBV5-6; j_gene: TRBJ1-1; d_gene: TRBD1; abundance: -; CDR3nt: TGTGCCAGCAGCTTGTTAACAGGGGAGAACACTGAAGCTTTCTTT; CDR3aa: CASSLLTGENTEAFF
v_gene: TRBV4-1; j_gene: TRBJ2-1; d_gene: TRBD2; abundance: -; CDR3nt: TGCGCCAGCAGCCACCCCCCGGGGACTAGCGGGCTTAATGAGCAGTTCTTC; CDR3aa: CASSHPPGTSGLNEQFF
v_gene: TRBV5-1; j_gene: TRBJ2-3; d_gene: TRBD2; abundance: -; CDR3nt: TGCGCCAGCAGATCTAGCGGGGCAGGGACAGATACGCAGTATTTT; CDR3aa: CASRSSGAGTDTQYF
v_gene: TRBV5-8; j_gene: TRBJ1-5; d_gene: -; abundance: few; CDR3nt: TGTGCCAGCAGCCTCGATCAGGGGAGTAGCAATCAGCCCCAGCATTTT; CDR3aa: CASSLDQGSSNQPQHF
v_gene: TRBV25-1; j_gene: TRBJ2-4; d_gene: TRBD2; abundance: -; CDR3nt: TGTGCCAGCAGTAAACCGGGGGGGCCTGGAAACATTCAGTACTTC; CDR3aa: CASSKPGGPGNIQYF
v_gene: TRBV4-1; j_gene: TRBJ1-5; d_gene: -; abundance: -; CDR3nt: TGCGCCAGCAGCCCCCCGGGTCAGCCCCAGCATTTT; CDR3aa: CASSPPGQPQHF
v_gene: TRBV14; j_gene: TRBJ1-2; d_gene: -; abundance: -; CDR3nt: TGTGCCAGGTCGTTGGGGGGGAACGCCTATGGCTACACCTTC; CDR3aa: CARSLGGNAYGYTF
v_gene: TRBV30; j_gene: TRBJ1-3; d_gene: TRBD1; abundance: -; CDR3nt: TGTGCTTTTGACAGGGGGCGCGGAAACACCATATATTTT; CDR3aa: CAFDRGRGNTIYF
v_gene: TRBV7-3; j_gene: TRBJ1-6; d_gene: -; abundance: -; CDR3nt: TGTGCCAGCAGCCCCGGGTTACTGGGGAGTTCACCCCTCCACTTT; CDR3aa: CASSPGLLGSSPLHF
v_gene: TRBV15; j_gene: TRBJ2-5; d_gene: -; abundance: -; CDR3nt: TGTGCCACCAGCAGGGGAAGGGGTGTCGAGACCCAGTACTTC; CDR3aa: CATSRGRGVETQYF
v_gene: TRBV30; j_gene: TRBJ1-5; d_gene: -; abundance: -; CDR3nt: TGTGCCTGGAGTGTACGCGCGGGGGCAGGCAATCAGCCCCAGCATTTT; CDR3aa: CAWSVRAGAGNQPQHF
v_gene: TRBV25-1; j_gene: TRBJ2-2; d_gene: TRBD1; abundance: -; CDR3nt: TGTGCCAGCAGTGACAGGGGGCGGACCGGGGAGCTGTTTTTT; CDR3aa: CASSDRGRTGELFF
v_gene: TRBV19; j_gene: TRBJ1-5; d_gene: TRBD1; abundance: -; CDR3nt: TGTGCCAGTAGCCACCCACCCAACAGGGGCTTCAATCAGCCCCAGCATTTT; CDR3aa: CASSHPPNRGFNQPQHF
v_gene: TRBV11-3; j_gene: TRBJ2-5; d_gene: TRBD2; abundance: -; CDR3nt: TGTGCCAGCAGCCCCCAAGGAGCGGGAGGGGCGACCCAGTACTTC; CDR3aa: CASSPQGAGGATQYF
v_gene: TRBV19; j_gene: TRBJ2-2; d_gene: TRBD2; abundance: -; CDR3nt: TGTGCCAGTAGTTCTCGGACTAGCGGGGGCCTTAACACCGGGGAGCTGTTTTTT; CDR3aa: CASSSRTSGGLNTGELFF